These T cell receptor beta chains were read from a single sample in a study of yellow fever vaccine responses in identical twins. One entry per CDR3 protein, called by TCRdb with MiXCR from the RT-PCR reads. The sample records around 20,000 distinct CDR3 sequences, 60% to 70% being singletons. Sequencing used T cells from blood (PBMCs), unsorted or a sorted subset (not recorded which), obtained before or after yellow fever vaccination (not recorded which). All receptors derive from a woman aged 18 to 35 who received the yellow fever vaccine. The CDR3 runs from the conserved cysteine through the conserved F or W. Expanded clones get a size class; other rows say once, few or many, or leave the size out.

clone_size	v_call	j_call	cdr3_aa
.	TRBV2	TRBJ2-3	CASSEGGTDTQYF
.	TRBV12-3/TRBV12-4	TRBJ1-5	CASSLGQGASSNQPQHF
.	TRBV18	TRBJ2-2	CASSTGANTGELFFF
.	TRBV5-1	TRBJ2-1	CASSHLRGPYNEQFF
few	TRBV6-1	TRBJ2-1	CARPSGPDRQSPCTYNEQFF
few	TRBV29-1	TRBJ2-1	CSVGALGVYNEQFF
once	TRBV5-1	TRBJ2-5	CASIAGGGGETQYF
.	TRBV29-1	TRBJ2-1	CSVAGQGGNEQFF
few	TRBV6-1	TRBJ1-4	CASSLRQGTTNEKLFF
.	TRBV11-3	TRBJ1-2	CASSLVIGGPANYGYTF
once	TRBV29-1	TRBJ2-2	CSVKILENTGELFF
.	TRBV7-2	TRBJ2-1	CASSLAAGSYNEQFF
.	TRBV11-2	TRBJ2-7	CASSLDWTSIIHEQYF
.	TRBV25-1	TRBJ2-7	CASRDHGLAGAFEQYF
.	TRBV27	TRBJ2-3	CASRNRWVPSTDTQYF
.	TRBV13	TRBJ2-3	CASHRAPTDTQYF
.	TRBV11-3	TRBJ2-3	CASSLGGAGVLPDTQYF
few	TRBV28	TRBJ2-5	CASSFALNRALETQYF
.	TRBV2	TRBJ2-5	CASNRQVETQYF
.	TRBV18	TRBJ1-2	CASSPLQGAGNYGYTF
.	TRBV29-1	TRBJ1-5	CSVAPGSSNQPQHF
few	TRBV29-1	TRBJ1-2	CSVSPGQYYGYTF
.	TRBV13	TRBJ1-2	CASSLGRAVANYGYTF
.	TRBV28	TRBJ1-1	CASMWVGEAFF
.	TRBV20-1	TRBJ2-2	CSAREGTSGDTGELFF
.	TRBV7-6	TRBJ1-5	CASSLPLPGQSNQPQHF
few	TRBV11-2	TRBJ2-2	CASIPYGPGELFF
.	TRBV11-1	TRBJ1-6	CASSLATGGDFYNSPLHF
.	TRBV29-1	TRBJ2-7	CSAGTSGYEQYF
.	TRBV11-2	TRBJ2-2	CASSLVISEYTGELFF
.	TRBV11-1	TRBJ1-1	CARGPPNTEAFF
.	TRBV7-2	TRBJ1-1	CASSHNRQGTEAFF
.	TRBV12-3/TRBV12-4	TRBJ1-5	CASSPGQGFNQPQHF
.	TRBV23-1	TRBJ1-5	CASSQSRDSNQPQHF
.	TRBV6-1	TRBJ2-3	CASSPLGWADPADTQYF
few	TRBV12-3/TRBV12-4	TRBJ1-2	CASSSRQGGYTF
.	TRBV6-4	TRBJ2-5	CASSDYAETQYF
few	TRBV7-9	TRBJ1-5	CASSLTGDANQPQHF
few	TRBV2	TRBJ1-1	CASSGGPLNTEAFF
few	TRBV12-3/TRBV12-4	TRBJ1-5	CASSLTAPQPQHF
.	TRBV2	TRBJ2-1	CASRKAGGSYNEQFF
.	TRBV12-3/TRBV12-4	TRBJ2-3	CASSLARNLDTQYF
.	TRBV20-1	TRBJ1-1	CSASGQGGTEAFF
.	TRBV2	TRBJ2-1	CASSEASGGRYNEQFF
few	TRBV28	TRBJ2-1	CAISSGTSAYNEQFF
.	TRBV3-1	TRBJ2-2	CASSRLNTGELFF
medium-sized	TRBV4-1	TRBJ2-7	CASSRQGRSYEQYF
.	TRBV11-1	TRBJ1-6	CASSLTGQSSPLHF
few	TRBV6-1	TRBJ1-1	CASRRGQMNTEAFF
few	TRBV28	TRBJ2-1	CASTFPRGTNEQFF